A selection of T cell receptor beta chains follows, all from one sample in a study of CD8 T cells in ankylosing spondylitis. In TCRdb, the 5' RACE reads were re-called with MiXCR into one record per CDR3 protein. This sample yields hundreds of thousands of distinct CDR3 sequences, of which about 10% are seen a single time; about 20% belongs to the top ten. Input material: blood, either unsorted or a sorted T cell fraction (not recorded which). The receptor set was obtained from a male donor with ankylosing spondylitis or in good health (not recorded which). The CDR3 runs from the conserved cysteine through the conserved F or W. Fields, in order: V gene, D gene, J gene, clone size, CDR3 protein, CDR3 DNA. D genes are given only for firm matches. Some rows mark clone size as missing; the rest say once, few, many or name a class of expanded clone.

TRBV20-1	TRBD1	TRBJ1-6	few	CSAIDRGAYNSPLHF	TGCAGTGCAATCGACAGGGGCGCCTATAATTCACCCCTCCACTTT
TRBV3-1	TRBD2	TRBJ2-5	many	CASSQGLAGGPGETQYF	TGTGCCAGCAGCCAAGGCCTAGCGGGGGGGCCCGGAGAGACCCAGTACTTC
TRBV7-9	.	TRBJ2-7	many	CASSLAGTKSATQYF	TGTGCCAGCAGCTTAGCAGGGACAAAGTCCGCGACGCAGTACTTC
TRBV6-6	.	TRBJ2-3	.	CASSYGGADTQYF	TGTGCCAGCAGTTATGGCGGGGCGGATACGCAGTATTTT
TRBV3-1	TRBD1	TRBJ1-1	.	CASSQDRDAEAFF	TGTGCCAGCAGCCAGGACAGGGATGCTGAAGCTTTCTTT
TRBV5-1	.	TRBJ2-3	many	CASSLIRGDRNTQYF	TGCGCCAGCAGCTTAATCCGGGGAGATAGGAATACGCAGTATTTT
TRBV20-1	TRBD1	TRBJ1-3	many	CSALDRFSGNTIYF	TGCAGTGCCCTGGACAGGTTCTCTGGAAACACCATATATTTT
TRBV9	.	TRBJ1-2	few	CASSVGGVGAHGYTF	TGTGCCAGCAGCGTAGGAGGGGTTGGCGCGCATGGCTACACCTTC
TRBV19	TRBD1	TRBJ2-1	.	CASSINHRGDNDQFF	TGTGCCAGTAGTATAAACCACAGGGGCGACAATGATCAGTTCTTC
TRBV4-2	TRBD2	TRBJ2-1	many	CASSPALAGGLSSYNEQFF	TGTGCCAGCAGCCCCGCGCTAGCGGGGGGCCTCAGCTCCTACAATGAGCAGTTCTTC
TRBV7-2	.	TRBJ2-6	few	CASSLFVGAGANVLTF	TGTGCCAGCAGCTTATTCGTGGGGGCGGGGGCCAACGTCCTGACTTTC
TRBV7-2	.	TRBJ1-2	.	CASSLALDHGYTF	TGTGCCAGCAGCTTGGCCCTAGACCATGGCTACACCTTC
TRBV5-1	TRBD1	TRBJ2-1	many	CASSLYGKAGQGNNEQFF	TGCGCCAGCAGCTTGTACGGTAAAGCGGGACAGGGAAACAATGAGCAGTTCTTC
TRBV3-1	.	TRBJ2-7	many	CASSHGKGEQYF	TGTGCCAGCAGCCATGGAAAGGGCGAGCAGTACTTC
TRBV7-9	TRBD1	TRBJ1-1	many	CASSLRTGPNTEAFF	TGTGCCAGCAGCTTACGGACAGGACCAAACACTGAAGCTTTCTTT
TRBV12-3/TRBV12-4	.	TRBJ2-1	few	CASSDWGRGQFF	TGTGCCAGCAGTGATTGGGGAAGGGGGCAGTTCTTC
TRBV18	.	TRBJ1-6	many	CASSPTGTREDSPLHF	TGTGCCAGCTCACCCACAGGGACACGAGAGGATTCACCCCTCCACTTT
TRBV20-1	.	TRBJ2-6	many	CSARKGGNVLTF	TGCAGTGCTAGAAAGGGAGGCAACGTCCTGACTTTC
TRBV10-3	.	TRBJ1-2	many	CAISPRDDPNYGYTF	TGTGCCATCAGCCCTCGGGACGATCCTAACTATGGCTACACCTTC
TRBV5-1	TRBD1	TRBJ1-4	few	CASSTGQGQNEKLFF	TGCGCCAGCAGCACAGGACAGGGCCAGAATGAAAAACTGTTTTTT
TRBV5-1	.	TRBJ2-1	many	CASSSLGGATFNEQFF	TGCGCCAGCAGCTCCCTAGGGGGGGCCACTTTCAATGAGCAGTTCTTC
TRBV5-1	TRBD2	TRBJ2-1	.	CARSRGSSGGGDNEQFF	TGCGCCCGCAGCAGGGGTTCTAGCGGGGGAGGGGACAATGAGCAGTTCTTC
TRBV5-1	TRBD1	TRBJ1-4	many	CASSLVGTVGEKLFF	TGCGCCAGCAGCTTGGTTGGGACAGTAGGGGAAAAACTGTTTTTT
TRBV5-1	.	TRBJ2-7	few	CASSLPTTGTYEQYF	TGCGCCAGCAGCCTACCAACTACAGGGACCTACGAGCAGTACTTC
TRBV19	TRBD1	TRBJ2-7	.	CASSIAGTGSAYEQYF	TGTGCCAGTAGTATAGCCGGGACAGGGTCGGCCTACGAGCAGTACTTC
TRBV5-6	.	TRBJ1-3	.	CATRFYSTDSGNTIYF	TGTGCCACCCGCTTCTATTCGACAGACTCTGGAAACACCATATATTTT
TRBV3-1	TRBD2	TRBJ2-1	.	CASSQASGGYNEQFF	TGTGCCAGCAGCCAAGCTAGCGGGGGGTACAATGAGCAGTTCTTC
TRBV3-1	TRBD2	TRBJ2-2	few	CASSQEGGGANTGELFF	TGTGCCAGCAGCCAAGAAGGCGGGGGGGCCAACACCGGGGAGCTGTTTTTT
TRBV5-1	TRBD1	TRBJ1-2	many	CASSPQLLQGALQYGYTF	TGCGCCAGCAGCCCGCAGTTACTACAGGGGGCCCTCCAATATGGCTACACCTTC
TRBV5-1	.	TRBJ2-3	many	CASSLGPRPGYILSTDTQYF	TGCGCCAGCAGCTTGGGGCCACGGCCAGGGTACATACTTAGCACAGATACGCAGTATTTT
TRBV3-1	.	TRBJ2-3	many	CASSLGAQDTQYF	TGTGCCAGCTCGCTGGGGGCCCAAGATACGCAGTATTTT
TRBV7-2	TRBD2	TRBJ2-1	.	CASSIAGDSYNEQFF	TGTGCCAGCAGCATAGCGGGGGACTCCTACAATGAGCAGTTCTTC
TRBV6-4	TRBD2	TRBJ2-3	.	CASSATSLEADTQYF	TGTGCCAGCAGTGCGACTAGCCTCGAGGCAGATACGCAGTATTTT
TRBV20-1	TRBD1	TRBJ2-7	many	CSAGTGGSYEQYF	TGCAGTGCTGGGACAGGGGGTTCGTACGAGCAGTACTTC
TRBV5-1	.	TRBJ2-1	many	CASSLGTPGGTDYNEQFF	TGCGCCAGCAGCTTGGGCACCCCCGGGGGGACAGACTACAATGAGCAGTTCTTC
TRBV3-1	.	TRBJ1-2	many	CASSQDPRSYGYTF	TGTGCCAGCAGCCAAGATCCCAGGTCCTATGGCTACACCTTC
TRBV28	.	TRBJ1-6	.	CASSFNSPLHF	TGTGCCAGCAGCTTCAATTCACCCCTCCACTTT
TRBV20-1	.	TRBJ2-2	.	CCARKFGPVGTNTGELFF	TGCTGTGCTAGGAAGTTCGGGCCAGTGGGAACGAACACCGGGGAGCTGTTTTTT
TRBV29-1	TRBD2	TRBJ2-7	.	CSVKTSGGASSYEQYF	TGCAGCGTCAAGACTAGCGGGGGGGCTAGCTCCTACGAGCAGTACTTC
TRBV2	.	TRBJ2-2	.	CASSELVQNTGELFF	TGTGCCAGCAGTGAGCTTGTCCAAAACACCGGGGAGCTGTTTTTT
TRBV6-5	.	TRBJ2-2	few	CASSYSHASGELFF	TGTGCCAGCAGTTACTCCCATGCGTCCGGGGAGCTGTTTTTT